This T cell receptor (beta chain) was documented in a study of T cell repertoires in cytomegalovirus infection. Whole-study context: Carrying CMV and the relevant HLA type showed in public TCR beta signatures.

Whole-study results and caveats: People with CMV and the relevant HLA were identified by cumulative public TCR beta family frequency. In two of eight donors, the top clonotype was HLA-C-restricted CMV-specific.

J lost 6 bases, V lost 5 bases, and 9 bases had no gene match. The CDR3 length is 15 residues. Germline CDR1 and CDR2: SGHVS and FNYEAQ. At least ten counts were recorded for this clonotype. The target antigen is unknown. In TCRdb, the reads were re-called with MiXCR into one record per CDR3 protein. The table includes 270,000 or so distinct CDR3 sequences, about 17% detected once. The V gene is TRBV7-6, the J gene TRBJ2-7, with TRBD1 matching 11 bases. Sequenced input: CD8+ T cells from PBMCs. This receptor was identified in a human donor in good health (CMV status not recorded). Some clones in this sample may be carry-over from other donors' samples. The CDR3 loop reads CASSVGTGGSTEQYF. As DNA, the CDR3 is TGTGCCAGCAGCGTCGGGACAGGGGGATCTACCGAGCAGTACTTC.